The sequence of this TCR beta chain was determined in a study of cytomegalovirus exposure and HLA in healthy donors. The study's findings and limits: Productive status was seen about 90% or about 30% of the time for most TCR beta V segments in an earlier analysis. The study recorded 150 to 200 TCR beta chains that were cytomegalovirus-associated.

It was with 60 Vbeta and 13 Jbeta primers that the PCR ran. Sequenced by immunoSEQ multiplex PCR; TCRdb stores in-frame clones only, minus some. The table lists some 250,000 clones, roughly 82% of them singletons. On this clone itself: Its antigen remains unidentified.

The clonotype was recovered from a woman in her 40s in good health and CMV-seropositive. Sequenced: PBMCs.

CDR3 DNA sequence: TGTGCCAGCAGCTTAAATTCCGCCGGGCAGCCCCAGCATTTT. Translating it yields CASSLNSAGQPQHF. This chain connects TRBV7-9 to TRBJ1-5; D gene unclear. Germline values: CDR1 SEHNR, CDR2 FQNEAQ (reference sequence). CDR3 length: 14 amino acids. V lost 2 bases to trimming and J lost 7 bases, with 12 bases between them. Together with reference TRBV7-9 and TRBJ1-5, the CDR3 gives the full variable domain: DTGVSQNPRHKITKRGQNVTFRCDPISEHNRLYWYRQTLGQGPEFLTYFQNEAQLEKSRLLSDRFSAERPKGSFSTLEIQRTEQGDSAMYLCASSLNSAGQPQHFGDGTRLSIL.